The clone carrying this TCR beta chain has just a few counts. Its antigen is as yet unknown. The sample comes from a study of T-cell reconstitution after alpha-beta-depleted transplantation in children. Study results and limitations: By one year post-transplant, T-cell counts and diversity largely arose from T cells that were newly produced. The origin of alpha-beta T cells about two months after transplant was reportedly several hundred expanded graft clones. From surviving recipient T cells and thymic progenitors came the high day-60 TCRbeta diversity observed in some patients.

The authors prepared the TCRbeta library with unique molecular identifiers. TCRdb itself ran the PCR reads through MiXCR, one entry per CDR3 protein. The top ten hold just over 5.5% of the sample, which has 200,000 or so distinct CDR3 sequences, roughly 7.1% seen once. The starting material was PBMCs, obtained before TCRalphabeta/CD19-depleted stem cell transplant. The clonotype was recovered from a boy between 2 and 10 years old with acute lymphoblastic leukemia, due to receive a stem cell transplant.

The CDR3 nucleotides are TGCAGTGCCGACCCCGCGACTAGCGGTGCCTACGAGCAGTACTTC. Translated: CSADPATSGAYEQYF. The V and J genes are TRBV20-1 and TRBJ2-7, with 9 bases lining up with TRBD2. The V segment lost 6 bases and the J segment 2 bases; nucleotides outside the gene matches: 11. CDR3 length: 15 residues. Germline V gives CDR1 DFQATT, CDR2 SNEGSKA (reference sequence).